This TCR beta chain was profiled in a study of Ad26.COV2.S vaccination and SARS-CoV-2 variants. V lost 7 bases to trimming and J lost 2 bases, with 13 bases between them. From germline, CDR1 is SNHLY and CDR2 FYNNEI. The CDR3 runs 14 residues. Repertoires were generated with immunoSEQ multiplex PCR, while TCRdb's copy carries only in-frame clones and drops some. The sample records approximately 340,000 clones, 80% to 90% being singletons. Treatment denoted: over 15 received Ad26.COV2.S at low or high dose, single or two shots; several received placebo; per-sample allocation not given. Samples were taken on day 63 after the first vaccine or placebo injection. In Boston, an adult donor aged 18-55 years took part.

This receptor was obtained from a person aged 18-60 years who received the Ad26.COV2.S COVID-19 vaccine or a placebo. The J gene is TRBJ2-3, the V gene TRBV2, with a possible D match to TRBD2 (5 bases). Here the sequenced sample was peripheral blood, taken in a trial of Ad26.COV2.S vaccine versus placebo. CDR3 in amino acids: CASNGRATTDTQYF. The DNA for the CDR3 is TGTGCCAGCAACGGGCGGGCCACCACAGATACGCAGTATTTT.